Listed here is a single T cell receptor beta chain. This entry comes from a study of blood T cell repertoires in COVID-19. Study information: Material from acute and convalescent COVID-19 was sourced from the United States, Italy and Spain. T cells, B-cell-depleted T cells, or PBMCs supplied cDNA or gDNA.

Per the study methods: Amplification of reference gene primers provided the estimated nucleated cell counts. The data were produced by immunoSEQ multiplex PCR, yet TCRdb's version contains in-frame clones alone and is incomplete. That table is the source of V, J and clone size, and D and trimming were worked out from the DNA. The data contain tens of thousands of clones, 70% to 90% of them singletons. The sequence was obtained from a woman in her sixties or seventies with active COVID-19. Sequencing was carried out using peripheral blood.

This CDR3 reads CASSRIGQGESGYTF. The CDR3 nucleotides are TGTGCCAGCAGCCGTATAGGACAGGGGGAGAGTGGCTACACCTTC. The gene calls are TRBV5-4 and TRBJ1-2; 10 nucleotides align to TRBD1. This CDR3 spans 15 amino acids. With V trimmed by 4 bases and J by 7 bases, 10 bases remained unmatched. CDR1 and CDR2 from the germline V gene are SGHNT and YYREEE (reference sequence). Complete variable domain (other parts from reference TRBV5-4 and TRBJ1-2): ETGVTQSPTHLIKTRGQQVTLRCSSQSGHNTVSWYQQALGQGPQFIFQYYREEENGRGNFPPRFSGLQFPNYSSELNVNALELDDSALYLCASSRIGQGESGYTFGSGTRLTVV.